These 5 T cell receptor beta chains came from one sample sequenced in a study of blood T cells in healthy people across ages. Primers used in a second PCR of roughly 7 to 11 cycles were a sample-barcoded 5' primer and a J-beta primer mix. TCRdb fed the 5' RACE reads into MiXCR, producing one record per CDR3 protein. Of roughly 1.7 million distinct CDR3 sequences listed, about 31% were seen once; the top ten hold around 10%. Sequencing used blood. The source of these receptors is a woman aged 25 to 45 in good health.

This clonotype has more than one count but fewer than ten. The rearrangement uses TRBV7-8 and TRBJ1-5, with D possibly matching TRBD1 (6 bases). Trimming took off 6 bases at V and 4 bases at J, with 19 bases between the two ends. The CDR3 is 16 amino acids. In germline, CDR1 is SGHVS, CDR2 FQNEAQ. The DNA of the CDR3 is TGTGCCAGCAGTCGCCCCGCCAGGGGCGGTAATCAGCCCCAGCATTTT. It translates to CASSRPARGGNQPQHF.

The rearrangement uses TRBV9 and TRBJ1-1; D unclear. The germline V gene has CDR1 SGDLS and CDR2 YYNGEE. The CDR3 covers 14 residues. Trimming left V 0 bases short and J 0 bases short, with 6 bases between. The CDR3 reads CASSVAQMNTEAFF. The CDR3 nucleotides are TGTGCCAGCAGCGTAGCACAGATGAACACTGAAGCTTTCTTT.

The rearrangement uses TRBV12-3 or TRBV12-4 and TRBJ2-7; tentative D call: TRBD2 (5 bases). The CDR3 consists of 15 residues. V lost 3 bases, J lost 6 bases, and 18 bases lay in between. The CDR3 nucleotides read TGTGCCAGCAGTTTTAGTCCGGTCGGAGGTACCGAGCAGTACTTC. Amino acid sequence: CASSFSPVGGTEQYF.

This clonotype was counted a few times. J is TRBJ2-3 and V is TRBV9, with TRBD2 matching 8 bases. Unmatched junction bases numbered 14, after V lost 8 bases and J lost 9 bases. This CDR3 contains 14 residues. Germline V gene sequence: CDR1 SGDLS, CDR2 YYNGEE. The CDR3 DNA follows: TGTGCCAGTGAAATGTCCGGGCCGGGGGGGACGCAGTATTTT. Translating gives CASEMSGPGGTQYF.

This chain links TRBV12-3 or TRBV12-4 with TRBJ1-2; D is uncertain. The CDR3 contains 11 residues. Trimming shortened V by 10 bases and J by 7 bases, and 13 bases separated the two germline ends. CDR3 sequence (DNA): TGTGCCAAGCGTAGTGCGAGTGGCTACACCTTC. Amino acids: CAKRSASGYTF.